The 10 T cell receptor beta chains below were found in one sample sequenced in a study of blood T cell repertoires in COVID-19. TCRdb's copy holds only in-frame clones and misses some; the assay was immunoSEQ multiplex PCR. The sample records about 42,000 clones, 89% being singletons. Material: peripheral blood. The receptors shown here come from a human donor in a cohort sampled during active COVID-19.

The V gene is TRBV5-6, the J gene TRBJ2-3; 10 nucleotides line up with TRBD2. This CDR3 contains 14 residues. Germline assignment: CDR1 SGHDT and CDR2 YYEEEE. V lost 4 bases, J lost 4 bases, and 3 bases stayed unmatched. The CDR3 is CASSQRGGPDTQYF. The CDR3 DNA reads TGTGCCAGCAGCCAGCGGGGGGGCCCAGATACGCAGTATTTT. Variable domain in full (rest from reference TRBV5-6 and TRBJ2-3): DAGVTQSPTHLIKTRGQQVTLRCSPKSGHDTVSWYQQALGQGPQFIFQYYEEEERQRGNFPDRFSGHQFPNYSSELNVNALLLGDSALYLCASSQRGGPDTQYFGPGTRLTVL.

This clone was detected only once. The chain combines TRBV6-1 with TRBJ2-7; 8 bases line up with TRBD1. CDR1 is MNHNS, CDR2 SASEGT, per germline. J lost 3 bases, V lost 1 base, and 8 bases had no gene match. The CDR3 runs to 16 residues. The CDR3 coding sequence is TGTGCCAGCAGTGAAGAAGGAGGGACAGGACTCTACGAGCAGTACTTC. Amino acid sequence: CASSEEGGTGLYEQYF.

V usage is TRBV10-3 and J usage is TRBJ1-2; the D gene is possibly TRBD1 (6 bases). CDR3 length: 14 amino acids. Germline V gene sequence: CDR1 ENHRY, CDR2 SYGVKD. V gave up 0 bases and J gave up 6 bases, with 11 bases separating them. The CDR3 protein is CAISESGRGNGYTF. CDR3 DNA: TGTGCCATCAGTGAGTCGGGCAGGGGAAATGGCTACACCTTC.

The V gene is TRBV10-3, the J gene TRBJ2-7; TRBD2 agrees at 7 bases. CDR1 and CDR2 (germline): ENHRY, SYGVKD. The trim removed 0 bases at V and 0 bases at J, leaving 2 bases unmatched. This CDR3 is built from 15 residues. The CDR3 here is CAISESAGTSYEQYF. The CDR3 coding sequence is TGTGCCATCAGTGAGTCAGCGGGGACCTCCTACGAGCAGTACTTC.

The genes are TRBV4-1 and TRBJ2-7; TRBD2 might be the D (5 bases). The CDR3 loop spans 16 amino acids. Trimming cost V 0 bases and J 2 bases, with 14 bases left between them. Germline-derived CDR1 and CDR2 are MGHRA and YSYEKL. CDR3 nucleotides: TGCGCCAGCAGCCAAGAAACTTCGGGGTTCCCCTACGAGCAGTACTTC. Amino acids: CASSQETSGFPYEQYF.

This sequence joins TRBV4-1 and TRBJ1-6; maybe TRBD1 (6 bases). Germline CDR1 MGHRA, CDR2 YSYEKL. V was cut by 0 bases and J by 3 bases, with 9 bases left in between. This CDR3 has 16 amino acids. CDR3 region: CASSQEADSYNSPLHF. The CDR3 bases are TGCGCCAGCAGCCAAGAGGCGGACAGCTATAATTCACCCCTCCACTTT.

This CDR3 is CASSLGGFGVSYEQYF. The CDR3 coding sequence is TGTGCCAGCAGCTTAGGCGGTTTCGGGGTTTCCTACGAGCAGTACTTC. The genes are TRBV11-2 and TRBJ2-7; possible D gene TRBD2, 5 bases. Germline V gene lookup returns CDR1 SGHAT and CDR2 FQNNGV. The CDR3 extends over 16 amino acids. V was trimmed by 1 base and J by 1 base, leaving 14 bases between them.

This clone was seen more than once but under ten times. The V and J genes are TRBV7-2 and TRBJ1-3; tentative D call: TRBD1 (5 bases). The CDR3 runs to 16 residues. The V gene lost 5 bases and the J gene lost 0 bases, with 14 bases spanning the gap. Germline loops: CDR1 SGHTA, CDR2 FQGNSA. The CDR3 region is CASSPTVPYSGNTIYF. CDR3 nucleotides: TGTGCCAGCAGCCCGACAGTACCTTACTCTGGAAACACCATATATTTT.

This clone occurred once. The V call is TRBV6-2 or TRBV6-3, the J call TRBJ1-1; TRBD1 matches 8 bases. The CDR3 has 16 residues. J was trimmed by 5 bases and V by 0 bases; bases with no gene match: 8. The germline V gene has CDR1 MNHEY and CDR2 SVGEGT. Here the CDR3 reads CASSYSINTGGTEAFF. CDR3 nucleotide sequence: TGTGCCAGCAGTTACTCCATTAATACAGGGGGGACTGAAGCTTTCTTT.

In DNA form, the CDR3 reads TGTGCCAGTAGTAGGGGACAGACCGGTTCACCCCTCCACTTT. This sequence encodes CASSRGQTGSPLHF. The chain employs TRBV19 and TRBJ1-6; 7 nucleotides line up with TRBD1. The V gene's germline CDR1 is LNHDA and CDR2 SQIVND (reference sequence). The CDR3 contains 14 residues. Trimming removed 4 bases from V and 9 bases from J; junction bases left unmatched: 6.